This TCR beta chain was captured in a study of PD-1 blockade in classical Hodgkin lymphoma (dated by TCRdb to about 2020). Study-level background: The study used TCR beta sequencing and CyTOF to define a peripheral blood immune signature of response to PD-1 blockade in classical Hodgkin lymphoma. The investigation overall reported the following: The study was limited to a single clinical trial cohort, and causes of repertoire differences, possibly disease activity or prior therapy, remained undefined. Baseline TCR diversity was reported as lower in newly diagnosed patients than in healthy donors, and lower still in relapsed/refractory patients.

Per the publication, the time point label means: newly diagnosed, previously untreated cHL patient sample. CD4+ T cells were purified from thawed PBMCs by magnetic negative selection with a Miltenyi CD4+ T cell isolation kit. To serve as a comparison group for the relapsed/refractory trial patients, PBMCs were sequenced from patients with newly diagnosed, previously untreated classical Hodgkin lymphoma. Peripheral blood was collected in 8 mL Vacutainer Cell Preparation Tubes, from which PBMCs were isolated by centrifugation and then cryopreserved. Purified CD4+ and CD8+ fractions were prepared only for cases where an additional PBMC sample was available. Magnetically labelled cells were depleted on LS columns in a quadroMACS separator, and the flow-through was collected as the purified fraction. About this clone: Its antigen remains unidentified. Per-base quality was not reported, and no clone a single base away is much larger than it.

The Qiagen DNeasy kit was used to extract genomic DNA from unsorted PBMCs and from the negatively selected CD4+ and CD8+ fractions. TCR beta CDR3 regions were subjected to amplification by immunoSEQ multiplex PCR with primers that anneal to V and J segments. Amplification bias was minimized using a synthetic immune receptor repertoire, and residual bias was removed computationally after sequencing. The study's own analysis went as follows. Repertoire diversity was quantified as the Shannon entropy index using custom Python scripts. Unsorted, CD4+ and CD8+ repertoires were examined separately, except in combined analyses, for which CD4+ and CD8+ sequences were merged in silico. The clones in this table, taken by TCRdb from immuneACCESS, are in-frame only. Not every clone is retained; where verified, under half of the shortfall comes from an unresolved V gene, and the cause of the rest is unknown. The V and J calls and clone size are taken from that table; D and trimming were inferred from the DNA. In this sample the table shows nearly 35,000 clones, around 89% of which occur a single time. The ten largest clones represent under 0.25% of the sample.

Sequences SEHNR (CDR1) and FQNEAQ (CDR2) are obtained from the germline V gene (reference sequence). Measured from the cysteine to the phenylalanine, the CDR3 is 14 residues long. Solely the CDR3 DNA is kept, with 42 bases framed from the first base. The V end loses 5 bases and the J end loses 0 bases, and a stretch of 8 bases separates them. Sequencing input: CD4+ T cells from blood. This receptor was obtained from a human donor with classical Hodgkin lymphoma. The chain links TRBV7-9 with TRBJ1-3, with the identity of the D gene unclear. The bases are TGTGCCAGCAGCCCCGACATCTCTGGAAACACCATATATTTT. It codes for CASSPDISGNTIYF. The reference TRBV7-9 and TRBJ1-3 proteins fill in what lies around the CDR3, so the full variable domain reads DTGVSQNPRHKITKRGQNVTFRCDPISEHNRLYWYRQTLGQGPEFLTYFQNEAQLEKSRLLSDRFSAERPKGSFSTLEIQRTEQGDSAMYLCASSPDISGNTIYFGEGSWLTVV.